A few counts support the clone carrying this TCR beta chain. In the source study's methods: Estimated nucleated cell counts came from reference gene primer amplification. Some clones are missing from TCRdb's copy, which holds only in-frame ones; the method was immunoSEQ multiplex PCR. That table furnishes V, J and clone size, whereas the DNA furnished D and trimming. The table records about 84,000 clones, around 80% of them present only once. This specimen comes from a study of blood T cell repertoires in COVID-19. For the study at large: Donors in the United States, Italy and Spain gave samples during acute or convalescent COVID-19.

The CDR3 sequence is 17 residues long. After removal of 4 bases from V and 5 bases from J, the junction contained 15 bases not matched to a gene. Germline CDR1 SNHLY, CDR2 FYNNEI. The rearrangement uses TRBV2 and TRBJ1-2; 8 bases align to TRBD1. This TCR came from an elderly man with active or convalescent COVID-19. Input material: peripheral blood. The CDR3 spells CASSANRGGGTGYGYTF. CDR3 coding DNA: TGTGCCAGCAGTGCTAATAGGGGAGGCGGGACAGGTTATGGCTACACCTTC.